Following are 20 T cell receptor beta chains from one sample sequenced in a study of T cells in Graves' hyperthyroidism and ophthalmopathy. Using RNA transcripts as the source, TCR beta CDR3 regions were amplified. Initially, a first-round RT-PCR of the TCR CDR3 employed the HTBI primer set. TCRdb re-called the multiplex PCR reads with MiXCR, one entry per CDR3 protein. The data contain about 640,000 distinct CDR3 sequences, 45% of them seen just once; the ten biggest clones take up less than 9%. Sequenced: peripheral blood or thyroid tissue (not recorded which). These receptors were obtained from an adult man with Graves' disease, either hyperthyroidism or ophthalmopathy (not recorded which).

The sample holds many counts of this clonotype. V and J are TRBV7-8 and TRBJ2-5, with 9 bases aligning to TRBD2. The germline V gene has CDR1 SGHVS and CDR2 FQNEAQ. J gave up 5 bases and V 1 base, and 8 bases lay outside the gene matches. The CDR3 is 16 residues long. Here the CDR3 reads CASSLVPTSGGETQYF. CDR3 coding DNA: TGTGCCAGCAGCTTAGTGCCGACTAGCGGTGGGGAGACCCAGTACTTC.

There are a few counts of this clonotype. This chain links TRBV7-9 with TRBJ2-2, with D tentatively TRBD2 (6 bases). CDR3 size: 16 residues. CDR1 is SEHNR, CDR2 FQNEAQ, per germline (reference sequence). V lost 7 bases and J lost 0, with 15 bases in between. Here the CDR3 reads CASNPRGNSNTGELFF. In DNA form, the CDR3 reads TGTGCCAGCAATCCGCGGGGAAACTCGAACACCGGGGAGCTGTTTTTT.

Note on this clonotype: The junction differs from germline at one of its ends, possibly a read error. The J gene is TRBJ2-7, the V gene TRBV10-3; D possibly corresponds to TRBD2 (5 bases). The CDR3 sequence is 14 residues long. Germline CDR1 is ENHRY and CDR2 is SYGVKD. CDR3 loop: CAISEMWGTRDFSF. The CDR3 nucleotides are TGTGCCATCAGTGAGATGTGGGGAACACGGGATTTTTCCTTC.

J is TRBJ1-1 and V is TRBV12-3 or TRBV12-4, with a possible D match to TRBD1 (5 bases). The CDR3 loop spans 15 amino acids. V lost 6 bases to trimming and J lost 2 bases, with 16 bases between them. The CDR3, as DNA: TGTGCCAGCAGCCAAACCCGGGACGGAAACACTGAAGCTTTCTTT. This encodes CASSQTRDGNTEAFF.

The chain combines TRBV29-1 with TRBJ1-5, with 7 positions matching TRBD1. The CDR3 length is 13 residues. Germline V gives CDR1 SQVTM, CDR2 ANQGSEA. The junction had 5 bases not matched to a gene; V was cut back by 6 bases and J by 3 bases. In nucleotides, the CDR3 is TGCAGCGTCGGGACAGCCCTCAATCAGCCCCAGCATTTT. Its translation: CSVGTALNQPQHF.

As concerns this clonotype: At one end the junction does not follow the germline gene, possibly because of a read error. The chain combines TRBV10-3 with TRBJ1-1; TRBD1 is a possible D gene (6 bases). The V gene's germline CDR1 is ENHRY and CDR2 SYGVKD. The CDR3 is 15 amino acids. DNA of the CDR3: TGTGCCAGCAGTGAAGGAGGGAAGGGGGGCACTGAAGCTTTCTTT. It translates to CASSEGGKGGTEAFF.

J is TRBJ1-2 and V is TRBV10-3, with 7 bases matching TRBD1. CDR3 size: 11 residues. CDR1 ENHRY and CDR2 SYGVKD come from the germline V gene. V shed 8 bases and J 3 bases; nucleotides not matched to a gene: 0. For the CDR3, the DNA is TGTGCCATCGGGACAGACTATGGCTACACCTTC. It is translated as CAIGTDYGYTF.

The chain has TRBV29-1 and TRBJ2-7, with D possibly being TRBD1 (6 bases). Germline lookup yields CDR1 SQVTM and CDR2 ANQGSEA. Trimming took off 0 bases at V and 7 bases at J, with 10 bases between the two ends. This CDR3 has 12 amino acids. The CDR3 sequence: CSVEEGTPEQYF. The CDR3 DNA reads TGCAGCGTTGAAGAGGGGACACCTGAGCAGTACTTC.

This rearrangement joins TRBV19 to TRBJ1-5; D is perhaps TRBD1 (6 bases). The V gene lost 4 bases and the J gene lost 3 bases, with 13 bases spanning the gap. The CDR3 covers 15 residues. Germline CDR1 is LNHDA and CDR2 is SQIVND (reference sequence). CDR3 loop: CASSKSRGDNQPQHF. The CDR3 nucleotides are TGTGCCAGTAGTAAGTCCAGGGGCGACAATCAGCCCCAGCATTTT.

A note on this clonotype: A much larger clone is a single base away; this may be a read error. This chain joins TRBV6-6 and TRBJ2-7; TRBD1 matches 9 bases. This CDR3 contains 14 residues. Germline lookup yields CDR1 MNHNY and CDR2 SVGAGI (reference sequence). The CDR3 sequence: CAISDPGQGYEQYF. Here the CDR3 DNA reads TGTGCCATCAGTGACCCGGGACAGGGCTACGAGCAGTACTTC.

This clonotype was counted ten times or more. The chain has TRBV15 and TRBJ2-7, with unresolved D. V was shortened by 2 bases and J by 6 bases, with 14 bases between the two germline ends. Germline V gives CDR1 LNHNV, CDR2 YYDKDF (reference sequence). There are 14 residues in the CDR3. The CDR3 DNA reads as TGTGCCACCAGCAGATCGCAAGAGTTGGGCGAGCAGTACTTC. Translation gives CATSRSQELGEQYF.

This chain connects TRBV9 to TRBJ2-1; D uncertain. Germline CDR1 and CDR2: SGDLS and YYNGEE. V was trimmed by 4 bases and J by 7 bases, leaving 9 bases between them. The CDR3 runs to 12 residues. CDR3 in amino acids: CASSLVPNEQFF. The CDR3 DNA reads TGTGCCAGCAGCTTAGTCCCAAATGAGCAGTTCTTC.

This clonotype was found a few times. V usage is TRBV20-1 and J usage is TRBJ2-5; D may match TRBD1 or TRBD2 (5 bases each). Germline loops: CDR1 DFQATT, CDR2 SNEGSKA (reference sequence). V was clipped by 3 bases and J by 5 bases, with 19 bases between them. The CDR3 covers 15 residues. CDR3 loop: CSASPGALVSETQYF. In DNA form, the CDR3 reads TGCAGTGCTAGTCCCGGGGCATTGGTTTCCGAGACCCAGTACTTC.

The chain carries TRBV29-1 and TRBJ1-2; 7 positions agree with TRBD1. The CDR3 is 16 residues long. Trimming took 4 bases from V and 3 from J; bases not matched to a gene: 14. The germline gives CDR1 SQVTM, CDR2 ANQGSEA. The CDR3 bases are TGCAGCGTTGTGGTAGTTGGGCAGGGGACAGACTATGGCTACACCTTC. Its translation is CSVVVVGQGTDYGYTF.

This sequence joins TRBV19 and TRBJ1-4; tentatively, D is TRBD1 (5 bases). CDR3 size: 16 residues. Germline V gene lookup returns CDR1 LNHDA and CDR2 SQIVND (reference sequence). V shed 6 bases and J shed 2 bases, with 16 bases lying between them. For the CDR3, the DNA is TGTGCCAGTAGGACAGAGGAGCTTGGGACTAATGAAAAACTGTTTTTT. This sequence encodes CASRTEELGTNEKLFF.

This clonotype occurred many times. The chain has TRBV6-5 and TRBJ1-5; TRBD1 is a possible D gene (5 bases). Trimming took 5 bases from V and 5 from J, leaving 13 bases between them. The CDR3 contains 14 residues. Germline CDR1 and CDR2: MNHEY and SVGAGI. The CDR3 coding sequence is TGTGCCAGCAGTGAGGCCGGGGGGGATCAGCCCCAGCATTTT. It is translated as CASSEAGGDQPQHF.

The chain combines TRBV29-1 with TRBJ2-5; 14 nucleotides agree with TRBD2. The germline gives CDR1 SQVTM, CDR2 ANQGSEA. Germline trimming cut 3 bases from V and 6 bases from J; bases unmatched to any gene: 6. CDR3 length: 15 amino acids. The CDR3: CSVDPGLAGVQTQYF. CDR3 coding DNA: TGCAGCGTTGACCCGGGACTAGCGGGAGTTCAGACCCAGTACTTC.

This clonotype came up once. A read error may explain this, as a much larger clone is one base away. The gene calls are TRBV20-1 and TRBJ1-3; tentative D call: TRBD1 (5 bases). This CDR3 contains 13 residues. CDR1 and CDR2 from the germline V gene are DFQATT and SNEGSKA (reference sequence). CDR3 in amino acids: CSARGGAGDTIYF. CDR3 nucleotide sequence: TGCAGTGCTAGGGGGGGAGCTGGAGACACCATATATTTT.

The chain carries TRBV2 and TRBJ2-6; D might be TRBD2 (5 bases). The CDR3 runs 19 residues. CDR1 and CDR2 from the germline V gene are SNHLY and FYNNEI. V lost 5 bases and J lost 0, with 20 bases in between. CDR3 DNA: TGTGCCAGCAGTCCCATCCGGGATCTCTTAAACTCTGGGGCCAACGTCCTGACTTTC. Translating it yields CASSPIRDLLNSGANVLTF.

This clonotype has a count of ten or more. J is TRBJ1-2 and V is TRBV7-9; D gene unclear. The CDR3 runs to 12 residues. The V end lost 2 bases, the J end lost 7 bases, and 8 bases lay between the germline ends. Germline V CDR1 and CDR2: SEHNR, FQNEAQ (reference sequence). The CDR3 DNA sequence: TGTGCCAGCAGCTTAACCTCACCTGGCTACACCTTC. It yields the protein CASSLTSPGYTF.